A selection of T cell receptor beta chains follows, all from one sample in a study of CD8 T cells in Susac syndrome. MiXCR, run by TCRdb on the immunoSEQ multiplex PCR reads, gives a single entry per CDR3 protein. The sample carries approximately 190,000 distinct CDR3 sequences, approximately 93% recorded once. The source material was CD4+ T cells from PBMCs. The receptors were gathered from a human donor in good health. Each CDR3 is given with its conserved first and last residue. Fields, in order: J gene, D gene, clone size, V gene, CDR3 protein, CDR3 DNA. A D gene is named only where the DNA matches it firmly. Clone size is not always given. Where it is, it says once, few, many or a class for expanded clones.

TRBJ2-1,.,.,TRBV9,CASSPRGGGVNEQFF,TGTGCCAGCAGCCCCCGTGGGGGGGGCGTCAATGAGCAGTTCTTC
TRBJ1-4,.,.,TRBV7-2,CASSPGERVRNEKLFF,TGTGCCAGCAGCCCTGGGGAGAGGGTGAGAAATGAAAAACTGTTTTTT
TRBJ2-7,TRBD2,once,TRBV7-2,CASSQLAGGHNEQYF,TGTGCCAGCAGCCAACTAGCGGGGGGGCATAACGAGCAGTACTTC
TRBJ2-7,.,.,TRBV5-4,CASSLNRAFTYEQYF,TGTGCCAGCAGCTTGAACAGGGCGTTTACCTACGAGCAGTACTTC
TRBJ1-1,.,.,TRBV29-1,CSAFRGSGPLIRAFF,TGCAGCGCCTTTCGGGGCAGCGGACCCCTTATCCGTGCTTTCTTT
TRBJ1-3,.,.,TRBV6-5,CASSGDAVSGNTIYF,TGTGCCAGCAGTGGGGATGCCGTCTCAGGAAACACCATATATTTT
TRBJ1-1,.,once,TRBV7-2,CASSPRRTEEAFF,TGTGCCAGCAGCCCCCGCCGGACTGAGGAAGCTTTCTTT
TRBJ1-3,TRBD1,.,TRBV12-3/TRBV12-4,CASSAPGQGGNTIYF,TGTGCCAGCAGTGCCCCGGGACAGGGGGGAAACACCATATATTTT
TRBJ1-3,TRBD1,.,TRBV12-3/TRBV12-4,CASSSQGAGGNTIYF,TGTGCCAGCAGTTCCCAGGGGGCAGGTGGAAACACCATATATTTT
TRBJ2-4,.,.,TRBV5-4,CASSFRDTENIQYF,TGTGCCAGCAGCTTCCGGGACACCGAAAACATTCAGTACTTC
TRBJ1-4,.,.,TRBV28,CATGDRYNEKLFF,TGTGCCACCGGAGACAGATATAATGAAAAACTGTTTTTT
TRBJ2-5,TRBD2,once,TRBV4-2,CASSQDPLAGGYGETQYF,TGTGCCAGCAGCCAAGATCCTCTAGCGGGGGGATATGGGGAGACCCAGTACTTC
TRBJ1-2,.,.,TRBV5-1,CASSEGVYGYTF,TGCGCCAGTAGCGAGGGAGTTTATGGCTACACCTTC
TRBJ2-5,.,.,TRBV3-1,CASSQDAFQETQYF,TGTGCCAGCAGCCAAGATGCCTTCCAAGAGACCCAGTACTTC
TRBJ2-5,TRBD2,.,TRBV28,CASSWGLAGAAGGQYF,TGTGCCAGCAGCTGGGGACTAGCGGGGGCCGCAGGTGGCCAGTACTTC
TRBJ1-1,.,.,TRBV7-3,CASSTKRESLRGVGNTEAFF,TGTGCCAGCAGCACTAAGCGCGAAAGCCTTAGGGGTGTCGGGAACACTGAAGCTTTCTTT
TRBJ1-2,.,.,TRBV2,CASIYGSGAGLNNANYGYTF,TGTGCCAGCATTTATGGTAGTGGGGCGGGACTCAATAACGCTAACTATGGCTACACCTTC
TRBJ2-3,.,.,TRBV7-2,CASSLRGTSTDTQYF,TGTGCCAGCAGCTTACGAGGGACTAGCACAGATACGCAGTATTTT
TRBJ2-5,.,.,TRBV20-1,CSAPEGWETQYF,TGCAGTGCTCCGGAGGGGTGGGAGACCCAGTACTTC
TRBJ2-7,.,.,TRBV9,CASSVAPAYEQYF,TGTGCCAGCAGCGTAGCTCCCGCCTACGAGCAGTACTTC
TRBJ2-7,.,.,TRBV19,CATRGLVGEQYF,TGTGCCACCCGAGGGTTAGTAGGAGAGCAGTACTTC
TRBJ1-4,.,.,TRBV4-1,CASSGGRGQRANEKLFF,TGCGCCAGCAGCGGAGGGCGGGGGCAGCGGGCTAATGAAAAACTGTTTTTT
TRBJ1-2,.,.,TRBV7-2,CASSPDRDYYTF,TGTGCCAGCAGCCCCGACAGAGACTACTACACCTTC
TRBJ1-2,TRBD1,once,TRBV19,CASSKLPGQGNYGYTF,TGTGCCAGTAGTAAACTTCCGGGACAGGGTAACTATGGCTACACCTTC
TRBJ1-5,TRBD1,.,TRBV6-4,CARDYRGQPQHF,TGTGCCAGGGATTACAGGGGTCAGCCCCAGCATTTT
TRBJ1-1,.,.,TRBV2,CAITPRENTEAFF,TGTGCCATCACACCACGGGAGAACACTGAAGCTTTCTTT
TRBJ1-6,TRBD1,.,TRBV2,CASSERQGAFSPLHF,TGTGCCAGCAGTGAGCGACAGGGGGCGTTTTCACCCCTCCACTTT
TRBJ1-5,.,.,TRBV19,CASSGSIEGRSNQPQHF,TGTGCCAGTAGTGGCAGCATTGAGGGCAGGTCCAATCAGCCCCAGCATTTT
TRBJ2-7,TRBD1,.,TRBV9,CASSVGTGTYEQYF,TGTGCCAGCAGCGTAGGGACAGGGACCTACGAGCAGTACTTC
TRBJ2-2,.,once,TRBV4-1,CASSLKRGNTGELFF,TGCGCCAGCAGCCTCAAACGGGGGAACACCGGGGAGCTGTTTTTT
TRBJ2-5,.,.,TRBV5-1,CASSRSAQETQYF,TGCGCCAGCAGCCGGTCAGCTCAAGAGACCCAGTACTTC
TRBJ1-1,TRBD1,.,TRBV5-4,CASSPQGARNTEAFF,TGTGCCAGCAGCCCCCAGGGGGCGAGGAACACTGAAGCTTTCTTT
TRBJ2-3,.,.,TRBV14,CASSQDWHTTDTQYF,TGTGCCAGCAGCCAAGACTGGCACACCACAGATACGCAGTATTTT
TRBJ1-5,.,.,TRBV6-1,CACRGWDNQPQHF,TGTGCCTGTAGGGGTTGGGACAATCAGCCCCAGCATTTT
TRBJ2-7,.,.,TRBV4-1,CASSRTGTGVYEQYF,TGCGCCAGCAGCCGGACCGGGACGGGGGTCTACGAGCAGTACTTC
TRBJ1-1,.,.,TRBV5-1,CASSLAGTMNTEAFF,TGCGCCAGCAGCTTGGCCGGGACAATGAACACTGAAGCTTTCTTT
TRBJ2-6,.,once,TRBV30,CAWRTQSGANVLTF,TGTGCCTGGCGAACTCAATCTGGGGCCAACGTCCTGACTTTC
TRBJ1-6,.,.,TRBV3-1,CASSQGASPLHF,TGTGCCAGCAGCCAAGGGGCTTCACCCCTCCACTTT
TRBJ2-3,TRBD2,once,TRBV28,CASSPSGGSTDTQYF,TGTGCCAGCAGCCCCAGCGGGGGCAGCACAGATACGCAGTATTTT
TRBJ2-2,.,.,TRBV5-1,CASSLRVAGELFF,TGCGCCAGCAGCCTGAGGGTGGCCGGGGAGCTGTTTTTT
TRBJ2-5,TRBD2,.,TRBV7-8,CASTVRRGGRETQYF,TGTGCCAGCACCGTACGGCGGGGGGGCCGAGAGACCCAGTACTTC
TRBJ2-7,TRBD2,.,TRBV29-1,CSVEAGGLVYEQYF,TGCAGCGTTGAAGCGGGGGGATTGGTCTACGAGCAGTACTTC
TRBJ1-2,TRBD1,.,TRBV29-1,CSGGGQAYGYTF,TGCAGCGGCGGGGGACAGGCCTATGGCTACACCTTC
TRBJ2-5,.,once,TRBV2,CASSEDLGETQYF,TGTGCCAGCAGTGAAGATCTTGGGGAGACCCAGTACTTC
TRBJ2-2,TRBD1,.,TRBV5-6,CASSPTWTGKTGELFF,TGTGCCAGCAGCCCAACTTGGACAGGGAAAACCGGGGAGCTGTTTTTT
TRBJ1-5,.,.,TRBV7-2,CASSLAAGSQPQHF,TGTGCCAGCAGCTTAGCGGCAGGGTCCCAGCCCCAGCATTTT
TRBJ1-1,.,.,TRBV19,CASSDAFSGMNTEAFF,TGTGCCAGTAGTGACGCCTTCAGCGGGATGAACACTGAAGCTTTCTTT